The 20 T cell receptor beta chains below were found in one sample sequenced in a study of blood T cells in healthy people across ages. Primed by a sample-barcoded 5' primer and a J-beta primer mix, a second PCR proceeded for roughly 6 to 12 cycles. TCRdb passed the 5' RACE reads through MiXCR, listing each CDR3 protein once. The top ten hold 17% of the sample, which has some 900,000 distinct CDR3 sequences, under 30% seen once. The sequencing input was blood. The receptors come from an elderly woman in good health.

This clonotype was observed at least ten times. The CDR3, as DNA: TGTGCCAGCAGTGAAGTAATCCGATCCTACGAGCAGTACTTC. Translating it yields CASSEVIRSYEQYF. This chain connects TRBV6-1 to TRBJ2-7; unclear D gene. Germline CDR1 is MNHNS and CDR2 is SASEGT. V was shortened by 1 base and J by 1 base, with 8 bases between the two germline ends. The CDR3 loop spans 14 amino acids.

The sample holds many counts of this clonotype. The genes are TRBV12-3 or TRBV12-4 and TRBJ1-2; D gene ambiguous. The V gene lost 2 bases and the J gene lost 8 bases, with 12 bases spanning the gap. The CDR3 length is 13 residues. DNA for the CDR3: TGTGCCAGCAGTTTAAGGCAGACGGAGGGCTACACCTTC. Translating gives CASSLRQTEGYTF.

The chain joins TRBV20-1 to TRBJ2-4; 11 bases are a match to TRBD2. The J call is uncertain, as TRBJ2-7 better fits the DNA end. The CDR3 extends over 17 amino acids. CDR1 is DFQATT, CDR2 SNEGSKA, per germline (reference sequence). CDR3 nucleotide sequence: TGCAGTGCACTGAAGACTAGCGGGAACAACCCGTCCTACGAGCAGTACTTC. Translating it yields CSALKTSGNNPSYEQYF.

Many counts were recorded for this clonotype. CDR3 sequence reads: CASSYPKTSGYEQYF. The CDR3 coding sequence is TGTGCCAGCAGTTACCCCAAGACTAGCGGCTACGAGCAGTACTTC. The chain employs TRBV6-2 or TRBV6-3 and TRBJ2-7; 9 bases match TRBD2. J was trimmed by 3 bases and V by 2 bases; bases with no gene match: 5. The CDR3 is 15 amino acids. CDR1 and CDR2 from the germline V gene are MNHEY and SVGEGT.

This clonotype has ten or more counts. J is TRBJ2-3 and V is TRBV20-1, with 9 bases identical to TRBD2. The junction had 5 bases not matched to a gene; V was cut back by 1 base and J by 6 bases. The CDR3 contains 14 residues. Germline lookup yields CDR1 DFQATT and CDR2 SNEGSKA (reference sequence). The CDR3 loop is CSARAGRGGDTQYF. The CDR3 nucleotides read TGCAGTGCTAGAGCTGGGCGGGGGGGGGATACGCAGTATTTT.

The V gene is TRBV15, the J gene TRBJ2-4; D unresolved. The better agreement between TRBJ2-7 and the DNA end casts doubt on the J call. The CDR3 is made up of 14 amino acids. Germline CDR1 and CDR2: LNHNV and YYDKDF (reference sequence). The CDR3: CATSRDKVTYEQYF. As DNA, the CDR3 is TGTGCCACCAGCAGAGATAAGGTCACCTACGAGCAGTACTTC.

V usage is TRBV7-9 and J usage is TRBJ2-1; no definite D call. The J call is uncertain, as TRBJ2-7 better fits the DNA end. The CDR3 runs 15 residues. Germline lookup yields CDR1 SEHNR and CDR2 FQNEAQ (reference sequence). The CDR3 DNA follows: TGTGCCAGCAGCCAACAAGTGGGCTCCTACAATGAGCAGTACTTC. It encodes CASSQQVGSYNEQYF.

This clonotype was seen at least ten times. This rearrangement joins TRBV24-1 to TRBJ2-3, with D uncertain. CDR3 size: 14 residues. CDR1 is KGHDR and CDR2 is SFDVKD in the germline V gene. The V end lost 4 bases, the J end lost 1 base, and 8 bases lay between the germline ends. CDR3: CATSEVSRTDTQYF. The CDR3 nucleotides read TGTGCCACCAGTGAGGTCTCCCGCACAGATACGCAGTATTTT.

This clonotype was counted many times. J is TRBJ1-2 and V is TRBV13, with TRBD1 matching over 8 bases. Trimming at V came to 10 bases and at J to 2 bases, leaving 6 bases not matched to a gene. Germline CDR1 PRHDT, CDR2 FYEKMQ (reference sequence). CDR3 length equals 13 residues. The CDR3 sequence: CATGQGVNYGYTF. CDR3 nucleotide sequence: TGTGCCACAGGACAGGGAGTGAACTATGGCTACACCTTC. The whole variable domain, remainder taken from reference TRBV13 and TRBJ1-2, is AAGVIQSPRHLIKEKRETATLKCYPIPRHDTVYWYQQGPGQDPQFLISFYEKMQSDKGSIPDRFSAQQFSDYHSELNMSSLELGDSALYFCATGQGVNYGYTFGSGTRLTVV.

This clonotype was recorded at least ten times. J is TRBJ2-3 and V is TRBV6-2 or TRBV6-3, with 11 bases lining up with TRBD2. Per the germline V gene, CDR1 is MNHEY and CDR2 is SVGEGT. V shed 6 bases, J shed 2 bases, and the junction held 22 bases outside the gene matches. The CDR3 runs 21 residues. CDR3 in amino acids: CASSGIPLPGLAAFVTDTQYF. CDR3 nucleotides: TGTGCCAGCAGCGGGATCCCCCTCCCGGGACTAGCGGCATTTGTCACAGATACGCAGTATTTT.

This clonotype was seen many times. The chain combines TRBV20-1 with TRBJ2-3; D is ambiguous. Germline V gives CDR1 DFQATT, CDR2 SNEGSKA (reference sequence). The V gene lost 4 bases and the J gene lost 0 bases, with 8 bases spanning the gap. This CDR3 has 13 residues. In DNA form, the CDR3 reads TGCAGTGCTATTGGAGAAAGCACAGATACGCAGTATTTT. The encoded protein is CSAIGESTDTQYF.

This clonotype was recorded a few times. A much larger clone lies one base from this, so it may be a read error. The V gene is TRBV5-1, the J gene TRBJ2-1, with 9 bases lining up with TRBD1. Germline V gives CDR1 SGHRS, CDR2 YFSETQ. The CDR3 runs to 16 residues. The ends lost 0 bases at V and 10 bases at J; junction bases unmatched: 11. CDR3 DNA sequence: TGCGCCAGCAGCTTGGCCCGGGACAGGGATGGTGACGAGCAGTTCTTC. This sequence encodes CASSLARDRDGDEQFF.

This clonotype was picked up many times. The chain couples TRBV6-2 or TRBV6-3 to TRBJ2-3; possible D gene TRBD2, 7 bases. CDR3 size: 15 residues. V gave up 3 bases and J gave up 5 bases, with 15 bases separating them. Germline lookup yields CDR1 MNHEY and CDR2 SVGEGT. CDR3 in amino acids: CASSYPPGGKDTQYF. CDR3 nucleotides: TGTGCCAGCAGTTATCCCCCGGGGGGCAAAGATACGCAGTATTTT.

This clonotype turned up a few times. The chain recombines TRBV11-2 with TRBJ1-2; the D is unclear. Per the germline V gene, CDR1 is SGHAT and CDR2 is FQNNGV. V was clipped by 4 bases and J by 8 bases, with 11 bases between them. This CDR3 comprises 12 residues. The CDR3 nucleotides read TGTGCCAGCAGCTCCCGACGGTGGGGCTACACCTTC. It specifies CASSSRRWGYTF.

This clonotype was found many times. This chain uses TRBV7-9 with TRBJ1-1; tentatively, D is TRBD1 (6 bases). With 3 bases removed from V and 1 base from J, the gap between germline ends came to 12 bases. The CDR3 has 15 amino acids. The V gene's germline CDR1 is SEHNR and CDR2 FQNEAQ (reference sequence). CDR3 DNA sequence: TGTGCCAGCAGCTTCGACCGGGACAAGAACACTGAAGCTTTCTTT. Translating it yields CASSFDRDKNTEAFF.

There are many counts of this clonotype. This chain uses TRBV25-1 with TRBJ2-5; 7 bases fit TRBD1. The junction had 4 bases not matched to a gene; V was cut back by 8 bases and J by 1 base. The length of the CDR3 is 13 residues. Per the germline V gene, CDR1 is MGHDK and CDR2 is SYGVNS. CDR3 nucleotides: TGTGCCAGCGCCCGACAGGGCCAAGAGACCCAGTACTTC. Translated, it gives CASARQGQETQYF.

In this sample, this clonotype turned up once. One base away lies a much larger clone, so this may be a sequencing read error. The chain's CDR3 is CSARISPVSGNTIYF. The CDR3 DNA is TGCAGTGCTAGAATAAGCCCGGTCTCTGGAAACACCATATATTTT. This rearrangement joins TRBV20-1 to TRBJ1-3; D is undetermined. This CDR3 region has 15 residues. Germline CDR1 reads DFQATT; CDR2 reads SNEGSKA (reference sequence). Trimming removed 2 bases at V and 0 bases at J, with 11 bases between.

This clonotype was found a few times. V usage is TRBV30 and J usage is TRBJ1-2; D perhaps matches TRBD1 (5 bases). The CDR3 sequence is 14 residues long. Germline V gene lookup returns CDR1 GTSNPN and CDR2 SVGIG (reference sequence). Trimming left V 3 bases short and J 4 bases short, with 15 bases between. In nucleotides, the CDR3 is TGTGCCTGGAGCTTGGGACCGACGTTCTATGGCTACACCTTC. Its translation: CAWSLGPTFYGYTF.

This clonotype was counted many times. This sequence joins TRBV6-1 and TRBJ2-5, with D unresolved. The V gene's germline CDR1 is MNHNS and CDR2 SASEGT. The CDR3 extends over 14 amino acids. Trimming removed 1 base at V and 4 bases at J, with 10 bases between. Here the CDR3 reads CASSEVVRRETQYF. Here the CDR3 DNA reads TGTGCCAGCAGTGAAGTTGTACGAAGAGAGACCCAGTACTTC.

In this sample, this clonotype turned up once. The gene calls are TRBV27 and TRBJ2-6; no reliable D call. V was trimmed by 2 bases and J by 3 bases, leaving 14 bases between them. Germline CDR1 and CDR2: MNHEY and SMNVEV (reference sequence). CDR3 size: 17 residues. The DNA for the CDR3 is TGTGCCAGCAGTTTACGGAGTGGTGGCTTTGGGGCCAACGTCCTGACTTTC. This gives the protein CASSLRSGGFGANVLTF. Based on the CDR3 plus reference TRBV27 and TRBJ2-6, the full variable domain is EAQVTQNPRYLITVTGKKLTVTCSQNMNHEYMSWYRQDPGLGLRQIYYSMNVEVTDKGDVPEGYKVSRKEKRNFPLILESPSPNQTSLYFCASSLRSGGFGANVLTFGAGSRLTVL.